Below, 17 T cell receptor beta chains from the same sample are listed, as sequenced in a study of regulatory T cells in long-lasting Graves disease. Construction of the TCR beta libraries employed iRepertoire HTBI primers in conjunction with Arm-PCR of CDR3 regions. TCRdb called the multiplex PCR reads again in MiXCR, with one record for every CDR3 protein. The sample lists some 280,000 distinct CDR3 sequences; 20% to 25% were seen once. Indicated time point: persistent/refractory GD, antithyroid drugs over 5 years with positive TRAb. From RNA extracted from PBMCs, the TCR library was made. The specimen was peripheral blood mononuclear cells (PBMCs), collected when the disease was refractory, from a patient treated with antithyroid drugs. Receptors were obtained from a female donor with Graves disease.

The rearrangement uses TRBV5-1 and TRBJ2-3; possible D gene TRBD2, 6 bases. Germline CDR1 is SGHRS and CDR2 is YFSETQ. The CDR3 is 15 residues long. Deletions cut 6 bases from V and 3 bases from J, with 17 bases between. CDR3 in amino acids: CASMLEGGVTDTQYF. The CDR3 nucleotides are TGCGCCAGCATGTTGGAGGGAGGCGTGACAGATACGCAGTATTTT.

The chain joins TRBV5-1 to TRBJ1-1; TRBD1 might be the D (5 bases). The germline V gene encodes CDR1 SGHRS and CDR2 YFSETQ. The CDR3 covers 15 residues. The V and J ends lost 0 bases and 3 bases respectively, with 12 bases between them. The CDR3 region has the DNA TGCGCCAGCAGCTTGGCGGGGGGTGGGGACACTGAAGCTTTCTTT. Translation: CASSLAGGGDTEAFF.

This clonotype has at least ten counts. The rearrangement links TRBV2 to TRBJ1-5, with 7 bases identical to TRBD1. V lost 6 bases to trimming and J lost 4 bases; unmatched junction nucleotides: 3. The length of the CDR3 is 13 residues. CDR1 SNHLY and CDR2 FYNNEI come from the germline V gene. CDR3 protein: CASRGDSNQPQHF. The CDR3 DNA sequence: TGTGCCAGCAGGGGGGACAGTAATCAGCCCCAGCATTTT.

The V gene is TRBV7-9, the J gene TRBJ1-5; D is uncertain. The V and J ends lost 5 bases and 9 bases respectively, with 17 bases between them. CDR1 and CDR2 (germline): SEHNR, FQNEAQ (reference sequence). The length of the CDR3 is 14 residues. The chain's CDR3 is CASSHSEPESPQHF. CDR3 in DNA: TGTGCCAGCAGCCACAGCGAGCCTGAGTCGCCCCAGCATTTT.

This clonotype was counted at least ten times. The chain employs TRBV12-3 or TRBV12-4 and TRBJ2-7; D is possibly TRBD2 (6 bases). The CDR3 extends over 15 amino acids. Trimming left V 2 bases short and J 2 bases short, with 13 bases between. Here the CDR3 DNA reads TGTGCCAGCAGTTTACAGGGACTGGAAACCTACGAGCAGTACTTC. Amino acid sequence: CASSLQGLETYEQYF.

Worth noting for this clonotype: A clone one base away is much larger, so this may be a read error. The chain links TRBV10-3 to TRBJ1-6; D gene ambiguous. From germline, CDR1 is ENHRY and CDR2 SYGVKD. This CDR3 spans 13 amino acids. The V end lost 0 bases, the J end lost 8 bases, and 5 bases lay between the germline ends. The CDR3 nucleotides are TGTGCCATCAGTGAGTCTGGGGATTCACCCCTCCACTTT. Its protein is CAISESGDSPLHF.

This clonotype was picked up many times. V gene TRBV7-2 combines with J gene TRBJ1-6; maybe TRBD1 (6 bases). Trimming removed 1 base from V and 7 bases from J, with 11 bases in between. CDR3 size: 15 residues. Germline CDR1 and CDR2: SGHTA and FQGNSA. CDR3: CASSLGGRGNSPLHF. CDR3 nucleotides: TGTGCCAGCAGCTTAGGGGGCAGGGGAAATTCACCCCTCCACTTT.

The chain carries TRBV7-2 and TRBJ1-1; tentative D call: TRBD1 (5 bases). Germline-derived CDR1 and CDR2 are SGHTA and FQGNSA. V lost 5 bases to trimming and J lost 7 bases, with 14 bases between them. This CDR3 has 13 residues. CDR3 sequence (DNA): TGTGCCAGCAGCCCCTCCTGGGGCAATGAAGCTTTCTTT. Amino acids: CASSPSWGNEAFF.

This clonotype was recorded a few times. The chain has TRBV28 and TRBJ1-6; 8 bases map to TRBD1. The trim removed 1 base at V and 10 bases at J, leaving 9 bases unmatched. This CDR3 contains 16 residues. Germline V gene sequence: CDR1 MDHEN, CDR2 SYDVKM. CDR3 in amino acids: CASSLLGRGRGSPLHF. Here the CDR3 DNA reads TGTGCCAGCAGTTTATTGGGCAGGGGGCGAGGCTCACCCCTCCACTTT.

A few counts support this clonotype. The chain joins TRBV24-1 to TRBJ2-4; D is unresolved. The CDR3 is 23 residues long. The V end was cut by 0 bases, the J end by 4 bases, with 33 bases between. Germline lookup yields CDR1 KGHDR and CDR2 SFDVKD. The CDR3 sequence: CATSDLFLTPGSNNSPPKNIQYF. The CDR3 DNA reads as TGTGCCACCAGTGATTTGTTTCTAACACCCGGGTCAAACAACTCTCCCCCGAAAAACATTCAGTACTTC.

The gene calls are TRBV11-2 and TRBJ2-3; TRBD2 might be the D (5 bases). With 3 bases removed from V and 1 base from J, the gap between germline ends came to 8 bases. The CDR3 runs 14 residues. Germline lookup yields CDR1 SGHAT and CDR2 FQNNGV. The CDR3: CASSFWRGTDTQYF. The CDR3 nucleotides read TGTGCCAGCAGCTTTTGGCGGGGCACAGATACGCAGTATTTT.

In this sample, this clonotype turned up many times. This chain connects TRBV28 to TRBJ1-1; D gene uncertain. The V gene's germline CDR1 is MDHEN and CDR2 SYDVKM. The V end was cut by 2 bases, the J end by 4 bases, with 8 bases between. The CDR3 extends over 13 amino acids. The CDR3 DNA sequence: TGTGCCAGCAGTTTAACGGGTATCACTGAAGCTTTCTTT. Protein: CASSLTGITEAFF.

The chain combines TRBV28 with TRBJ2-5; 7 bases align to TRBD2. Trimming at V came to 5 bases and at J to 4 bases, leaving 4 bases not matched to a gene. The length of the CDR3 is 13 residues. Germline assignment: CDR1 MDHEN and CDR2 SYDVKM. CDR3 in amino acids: CASSGRGVETQYF. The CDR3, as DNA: TGTGCCAGCAGTGGCCGGGGGGTAGAGACCCAGTACTTC.

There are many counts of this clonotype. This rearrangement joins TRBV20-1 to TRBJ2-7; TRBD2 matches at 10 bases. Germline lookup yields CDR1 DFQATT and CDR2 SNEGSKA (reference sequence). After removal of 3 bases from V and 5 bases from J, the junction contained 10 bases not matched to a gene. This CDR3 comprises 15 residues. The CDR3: CSASPAAGGPDEQYF. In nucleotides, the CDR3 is TGCAGTGCTAGCCCGGCAGCGGGAGGGCCTGACGAGCAGTACTTC.

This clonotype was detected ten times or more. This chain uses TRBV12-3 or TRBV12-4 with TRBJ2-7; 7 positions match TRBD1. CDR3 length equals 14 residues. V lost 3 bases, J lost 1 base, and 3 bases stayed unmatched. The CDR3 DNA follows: TGTGCCAGCAGTTTCCTGACAGGGTCCTACGAGCAGTACTTC. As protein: CASSFLTGSYEQYF.

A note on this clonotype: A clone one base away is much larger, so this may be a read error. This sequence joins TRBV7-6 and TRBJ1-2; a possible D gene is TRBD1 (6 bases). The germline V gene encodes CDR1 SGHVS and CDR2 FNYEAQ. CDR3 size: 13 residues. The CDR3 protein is CACSVTWGHGYTF. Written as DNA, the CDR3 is TGTGCCTGCAGCGTAACGTGGGGGCATGGCTACACCTTC.

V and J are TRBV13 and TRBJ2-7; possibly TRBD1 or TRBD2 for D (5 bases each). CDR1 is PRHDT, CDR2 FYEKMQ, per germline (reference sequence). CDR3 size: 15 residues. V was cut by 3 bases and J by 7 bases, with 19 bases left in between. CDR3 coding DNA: TGTGCCAGCAGCTTTAGGGACCTCGATTGGGGGGAGCAGTACTTC. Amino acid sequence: CASSFRDLDWGEQYF.